The 25 T cell receptor beta chains below were found in one sample sequenced in a study of blood T cells in healthy people across ages (dated by TCRdb to about 2015). Library preparation was by 5' RACE. Sequencing was performed on an Illumina HiSeq 2500. The second PCR ran for roughly 7 to 11 cycles and used a J-beta primer mix along with a sample-barcoded 5' primer. TCRdb trimmed the raw reads at Q25, called clones with MiXCR and kept productive beta chains. Each CDR3 protein appears once, grouped with its most common genes and DNA. Present in this sample are about 800,000 distinct CDR3 sequences, roughly 25% of which were seen just once. In total, the top ten clones hold approximately 3.7% of the sample. These sequences were also reported in another study, on T cells of mothers and their children.

The source material was blood. Source of these receptors: a boy aged 5-17 years in good health.

V gene TRBV4-3 combines with J gene TRBJ1-1; a possible D gene is TRBD1 (6 bases). Trimming left V 0 bases short and J 4 bases short, with 9 bases between. The germline gives CDR1 LGHNA, CDR2 YSLEER. The CDR3 totals 14 residues. Here the CDR3 DNA reads TGCGCCAGCAGCCAAGATAGGGGGGCCACTGAAGCTTTCTTT. Translated: CASSQDRGATEAFF.

This clonotype was observed a handful of times. The chain employs TRBV5-1 and TRBJ2-5; D remains ambiguous. Germline V lookup: CDR1 SGHRS, CDR2 YFSETQ. The CDR3 is 13 amino acids. V was clipped by 3 bases and J by 3 bases, with 9 bases between them. DNA for the CDR3: TGCGCCAGCAGCTCCCTAAGGGAAGAGACCCAGTACTTC. Translating gives CASSSLREETQYF.

In this sample, this clonotype turned up many times. The V gene is TRBV6-1, the J gene TRBJ2-5, with 15 positions matching TRBD2. Germline assignment: CDR1 MNHNS and CDR2 SASEGT. V was clipped by 5 bases and J by 5 bases; unmatched bases: 3. CDR3 length: 15 residues. CDR3 sequence reads: CASSWTSGGVETQYF. DNA for the CDR3: TGTGCCAGCAGTTGGACTAGCGGGGGGGTTGAGACCCAGTACTTC.

This chain uses TRBV27 with TRBJ2-1; D perhaps matches TRBD2 (5 bases). The tail of the sequence fits TRBJ2-7 better, so the J call may be wrong. This CDR3 is 15 amino acids long. Germline CDR1 reads MNHEY; CDR2 reads SMNVEV (reference sequence). CDR3 DNA: TGTGCCAGCCGGAACGGACTCGAGGTTCCCTACGAGCAGTACTTC. Its translation is CASRNGLEVPYEQYF.

This clonotype was counted between two and nine times. The rearrangement links TRBV5-1 to TRBJ2-1; 9 positions match TRBD2. There are 16 residues in the CDR3. The V gene's germline CDR1 is SGHRS and CDR2 YFSETQ. The trim removed 7 bases at V and 6 bases at J, leaving 14 bases unmatched. Here the CDR3 DNA reads TGCGCCAGCCTAGTCAACCCGGGACTAGCCCTCAATGAGCAGTTCTTC. This translates into CASLVNPGLALNEQFF.

This clonotype was seen more than once but under ten times. The rearrangement links TRBV27 to TRBJ1-5; a possible D gene is TRBD1 (6 bases). The germline V and J ends were trimmed by 5 bases and 5 bases, with 10 bases remaining between them. The length of the CDR3 is 13 residues. CDR1 and CDR2 (germline): MNHEY, SMNVEV (reference sequence). The CDR3 nucleotides read TGTGCCAGCAGTACAGGGATGTATCAGCCCCAGCATTTT. It codes for CASSTGMYQPQHF.

This clonotype was seen many times. This sequence joins TRBV29-1 and TRBJ2-4; D gene unclear. Germline V gene sequence: CDR1 SQVTM, CDR2 ANQGSEA. Trimming removed 0 bases from V and 6 bases from J, with 6 bases in between. This CDR3 comprises 12 residues. The CDR3 spells CSVEDPANIQYF. CDR3 bases: TGCAGCGTTGAAGATCCTGCAAACATTCAGTACTTC.

The rearrangement joins TRBV12-3 or TRBV12-4 to TRBJ2-5; perhaps TRBD2 as D (5 bases). The ends were cut back, 7 bases at V and 2 bases at J, with 17 bases in the middle. This CDR3 is built from 15 residues. The CDR3 loop is CASTSGWQSQETQYF. CDR3 coding DNA: TGTGCCAGCACGTCGGGGTGGCAGTCTCAAGAGACCCAGTACTTC.

The J gene is TRBJ2-5, the V gene TRBV18; tentatively, D is TRBD2 (7 bases). The CDR3 contains 17 residues. Trimming cost V 6 bases and J 5 bases, with 25 bases left between them. Germline loops: CDR1 KGHSH, CDR2 LQKENI. CDR3 amino acids: CASSPSAGTTMWETQYF. For the CDR3, the DNA is TGTGCCAGCTCCCCTTCAGCGGGGACAACGATGTGGGAGACCCAGTACTTC.

Turning to this clonotype: A read error is possible here, since a much larger clone lies one base away. The chain recombines TRBV28 with TRBJ2-7; TRBD2 matches 7 bases. The junction had 7 bases not matched to a gene; V was cut back by 1 base and J by 4 bases. The CDR3 is 15 residues long. Germline V gene sequence: CDR1 MDHEN, CDR2 SYDVKM. The CDR3 nucleotides are TGTGCCAGCAGTTTATCTTTGACGGGAGGTTACGAGCAGTACTTC. Translating it yields CASSLSLTGGYEQYF.

This clonotype occurred a few times. The chain employs TRBV28 and TRBJ2-6; 8 positions agree with TRBD1. The V and J ends lost 2 bases and 4 bases, in that order; junction bases with no gene match: 4. CDR1 and CDR2 (germline): MDHEN, SYDVKM. CDR3 length: 16 amino acids. CDR3 bases: TGTGCCAGCAGTTTAGCGACAGGGGCCGGGGCCAACGTCCTGACTTTC. Its translation is CASSLATGAGANVLTF. The variable domain in full, completed from reference TRBV28 and TRBJ2-6, reads DVKVTQSSRYLVKRTGEKVFLECVQDMDHENMFWYRQDPGLGLRLIYFSYDVKMKEKGDIPEGYSVSREKKERFSLILESASTNQTSMYLCASSLATGAGANVLTFGAGSRLTVL.

CDR3 region: CASSLGGFDGYTF. CDR3 nucleotide sequence: TGTGCCAGCAGCCTCGGAGGGTTCGATGGCTACACCTTC. The chain combines TRBV7-6 with TRBJ1-2; D remains ambiguous. The V gene's germline CDR1 is SGHVS and CDR2 FNYEAQ. This CDR3 region has 13 residues. Trimming cost V 5 bases and J 6 bases, with 13 bases left between them.

The chain recombines TRBV14 with TRBJ2-3; D is possibly TRBD1 (6 bases). Germline V gives CDR1 SGHDN, CDR2 FVKESK. This CDR3 comprises 14 residues. Deletions cut 4 bases from V and 3 bases from J, with 11 bases between. The CDR3 region is CASSLLQGTDTQYF. CDR3 in DNA: TGTGCCAGCAGCCTTCTACAGGGAACAGATACGCAGTATTTT.

As for this clonotype: Since the CDR3 does not end with the conserved phenylalanine or tryptophan, this likely comes from a read error. The gene calls are TRBV12-3 or TRBV12-4 and TRBJ2-3, with TRBD2 identical over 7 bases. The CDR3 is made up of 12 amino acids. Unmatched junction bases numbered 3, after V lost 6 bases and J lost 6 bases. CDR3 residues: CASRAGIDTQYS. In DNA, the CDR3 is TGTGCCAGCAGAGCGGGAATCGATACGCAGTATTCT.

CDR3 amino acids: CSVEDRPDYEQYF. DNA for the CDR3: TGCAGCGTTGAAGATCGGCCAGACTACGAGCAGTACTTC. This rearrangement joins TRBV29-1 to TRBJ2-5; no clear D. The J call may be wrong; the DNA end is better matched by TRBJ2-7. CDR1 SQVTM and CDR2 ANQGSEA come from the germline V gene. The CDR3 runs to 13 residues.

The chain uses TRBV24-1 and TRBJ2-2; D uncertain. The V and J ends lost 4 bases and 3 bases respectively, with 11 bases between them. The CDR3 has 15 amino acids. The germline gives CDR1 KGHDR, CDR2 SFDVKD. This chain's CDR3 is CATSDPDKHTGELFF. In DNA form, the CDR3 reads TGTGCCACCAGTGACCCAGACAAACACACCGGGGAGCTGTTTTTT.

This chain joins TRBV29-1 and TRBJ2-7, with D maybe TRBD2 (6 bases). This CDR3 has 14 residues. Trimming shortened V by 0 bases and J by 3 bases, and 12 bases separated the two germline ends. Germline-derived CDR1 and CDR2 are SQVTM and ANQGSEA. The CDR3 nucleotides read TGCAGCGTTGAAGATCGAGAGGGAGGCTACGAGCAGTACTTC. It is translated as CSVEDREGGYEQYF.

This clonotype was observed a handful of times. The chain uses TRBV27 and TRBJ2-5, with 7 bases matching TRBD1. This CDR3 region has 14 residues. Germline V gene data show CDR1 as MNHEY and CDR2 as SMNVEV (reference sequence). J was trimmed by 5 bases and V by 5 bases; bases with no gene match: 8. The DNA of the CDR3 is TGTGCCAGCAGTCGGATGACAGGGTCGGAGACCCAGTACTTC. This translates into CASSRMTGSETQYF.

This clonotype was found a few times. V gene TRBV4-2 combines with J gene TRBJ2-5, with D unresolved. The DNA matches TRBJ2-7 better at its end, which makes the J call doubtful. Looked up from germline, CDR1 is LGHNA and CDR2 is YNFKEQ. This CDR3 region has 14 residues. CDR3 residues: CASSQEPSSYEQYF. The CDR3 bases are TGTGCCAGCAGCCAAGAGCCCAGCTCCTACGAGCAGTACTTC.

The CDR3 DNA reads TGTGCCAGCAGCGGTGGCCCCATGAACACTGAAGCTTTCTTT. Translated, it gives CASSGGPMNTEAFF. V and J are TRBV6-2 or TRBV6-3 and TRBJ1-1; D ambiguous. V lost 6 bases and J lost 0, with 11 bases in between. This CDR3 comprises 14 residues. Germline CDR1 and CDR2: MNHEY and SVGEGT.

The chain uses TRBV9 and TRBJ2-5, with a weak D call TRBD2 (5 bases). The J call may be in error: the DNA end matches TRBJ2-1 better. The CDR3 has 15 residues. The germline V gene has CDR1 SGDLS and CDR2 YYNGEE. This chain's CDR3 is CASSVTAGRNNEQFF. CDR3 coding DNA: TGTGCCAGCAGCGTAACTGCGGGCCGTAACAATGAGCAGTTCTTC.

The genes are TRBV7-2 and TRBJ2-2; D unclear. V dropped 1 base and J dropped 5 bases, with 11 bases sitting between them. The CDR3 totals 15 residues. The germline V gene has CDR1 SGHTA and CDR2 FQGNSA. CDR3 nucleotide sequence: TGTGCCAGCAGCTTAGAAATAGGGCCAACCGGGGAGCTGTTTTTT. Amino acid sequence: CASSLEIGPTGELFF. Full variable domain (rest looked up from reference TRBV7-2 and TRBJ2-2): GAGVSQSPSNKVTEKGKDVELRCDPISGHTALYWYRQSLGQGLEFLIYFQGNSAPDKSGLPSDRFSAERTGGSVSTLTIQRTQQEDSAVYLCASSLEIGPTGELFFGEGSRLTVL.

The chain combines TRBV28 with TRBJ2-7; 10 bases are shared with TRBD1. CDR3 size: 17 residues. Germline V gene lookup returns CDR1 MDHEN and CDR2 SYDVKM. Trimming cost V 5 bases and J 0 bases; bases outside gene matches: 10. In DNA form, the CDR3 reads TGTGCCAGCAGTAGTTCGGGACAGGGGTCATCCTCCTACGAGCAGTACTTC. Translating it yields CASSSSGQGSSSYEQYF.

This rearrangement joins TRBV4-1 to TRBJ2-1; 13 positions agree with TRBD2. J lost 8 bases, V lost 1 base, and 11 bases had no gene match. The CDR3 totals 18 residues. Per the germline V gene, CDR1 is MGHRA and CDR2 is YSYEKL. The CDR3 reads CASSQAPITSGRVDEQFF. The CDR3 coding sequence is TGCGCCAGCAGCCAAGCCCCGATAACTAGCGGGAGGGTGGATGAGCAGTTCTTC.

This clonotype was observed a handful of times. The chain joins TRBV12-3 or TRBV12-4 to TRBJ1-2, with TRBD1 matching 11 bases. V shed 4 bases and J 5 bases; nucleotides not matched to a gene: 6. The CDR3 sequence is 15 residues long. The CDR3 region has the DNA TGTGCCAGCAGTTGGGGGACAGGGGGTCCTTATGGCTACACCTTC. It encodes CASSWGTGGPYGYTF.